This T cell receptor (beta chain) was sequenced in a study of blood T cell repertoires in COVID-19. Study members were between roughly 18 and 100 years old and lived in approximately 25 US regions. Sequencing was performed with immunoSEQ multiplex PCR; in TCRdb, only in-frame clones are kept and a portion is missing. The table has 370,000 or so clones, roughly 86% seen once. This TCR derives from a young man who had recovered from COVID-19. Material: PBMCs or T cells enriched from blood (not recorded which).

CDR3 amino acids: CATSRGASTDTQYF. CDR3 DNA sequence: TGTGCCACCAGCAGAGGGGCAAGCACAGATACGCAGTATTTT. The chain combines TRBV15 with TRBJ2-3; the D is unclear. The CDR3 runs to 14 residues. The ends were cut back, 1 base at V and 0 bases at J, with 5 bases in the middle. Per the germline V gene, CDR1 is LNHNV and CDR2 is YYDKDF (reference sequence).